This entry is about one T cell receptor beta chain. Only in-frame clones appear in the TCRdb table, and some are missing; sequencing was by immunoSEQ multiplex PCR. The sample has roughly 350,000 clones, more than 70% seen once; the top ten hold about 10%. The record originates from a study of blood T cell repertoires in COVID-19. V lost 0 bases and J lost 4, with 9 bases in between. Germline CDR1 is GTSNPN and CDR2 is SVGIG (reference sequence). The CDR3 covers 13 residues. The sample consisted of peripheral blood. The TCR originated in a woman aged 25 to 39 with COVID-19, enrolled during active disease. This sequence joins TRBV30 and TRBJ1-2; D is possibly TRBD1 (5 bases). CDR3: CAWSVFRGYGYTF. In DNA, the CDR3 is TGTGCCTGGAGTGTTTTTAGGGGCTATGGCTACACCTTC. The entire variable domain, with the rest obtained from reference TRBV30 and TRBJ1-2, is as follows: SQTIHQWPATLVQPVGSPLSLECTVEGTSNPNLYWYRQAAGRGLQLLFYSVGIGQISSEVPQNLSASRPQDRQFILSSKKLLLSDSGFYLCAWSVFRGYGYTFGSGTRLTVV.